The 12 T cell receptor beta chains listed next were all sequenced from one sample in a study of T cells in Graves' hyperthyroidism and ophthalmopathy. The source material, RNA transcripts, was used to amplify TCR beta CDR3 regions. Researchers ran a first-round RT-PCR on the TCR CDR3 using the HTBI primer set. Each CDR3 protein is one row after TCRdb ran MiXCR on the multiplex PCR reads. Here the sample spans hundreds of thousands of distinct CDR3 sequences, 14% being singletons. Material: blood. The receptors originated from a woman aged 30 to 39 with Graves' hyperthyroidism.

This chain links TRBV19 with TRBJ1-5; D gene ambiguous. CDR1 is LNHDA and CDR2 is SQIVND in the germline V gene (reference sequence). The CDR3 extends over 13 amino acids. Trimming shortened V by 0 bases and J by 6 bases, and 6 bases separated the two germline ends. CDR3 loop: CASSIEGIQPQHF. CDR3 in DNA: TGTGCCAGTAGTATAGAGGGAATTCAGCCCCAGCATTTT. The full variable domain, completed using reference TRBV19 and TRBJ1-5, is DGGITQSPKYLFRKEGQNVTLSCEQNLNHDAMYWYRQDPGQGLRLIYYSQIVNDFQKGDIAEGYSVSREKKESFPLTVTSAQKNPTAFYLCASSIEGIQPQHFGDGTRLSIL.

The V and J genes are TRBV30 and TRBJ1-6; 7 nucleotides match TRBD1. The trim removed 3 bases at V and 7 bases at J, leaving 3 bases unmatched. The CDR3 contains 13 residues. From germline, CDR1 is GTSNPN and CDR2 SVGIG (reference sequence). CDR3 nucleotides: TGTGCCTGGAGCGGACAGGAAAATTCACCCCTCCACTTT. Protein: CAWSGQENSPLHF.

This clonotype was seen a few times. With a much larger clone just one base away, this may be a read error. As DNA, the CDR3 is TGTGCCAGCAGCCACCAGATGCGGGGGCTCACTGAAGCTTTCTTT. This gives the protein CASSHQMRGLTEAFF. The chain employs TRBV14 and TRBJ1-1, with TRBD1 as a possible D gene (6 bases). CDR1 and CDR2 (germline): SGHDN, FVKESK. The CDR3 extends over 15 amino acids. Trimming cost V 3 bases and J 4 bases, with 15 bases left between them. Looking up the rest from reference TRBV14 and TRBJ1-1 gives the full variable domain: EAGVTQFPSHSVIEKGQTVTLRCDPISGHDNLYWYRRVMGKEIKFLLHFVKESKQDESGMPNNRFLAERTGGTYSTLKVQPAELEDSGVYFCASSHQMRGLTEAFFGQGTRLTVV.

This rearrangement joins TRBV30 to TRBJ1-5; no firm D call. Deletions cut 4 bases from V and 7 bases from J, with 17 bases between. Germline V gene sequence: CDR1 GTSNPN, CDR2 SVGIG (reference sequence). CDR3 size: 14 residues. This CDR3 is CAWTRAKFNQPQHF. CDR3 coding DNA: TGTGCCTGGACCCGGGCTAAGTTCAACCAGCCCCAGCATTTT.

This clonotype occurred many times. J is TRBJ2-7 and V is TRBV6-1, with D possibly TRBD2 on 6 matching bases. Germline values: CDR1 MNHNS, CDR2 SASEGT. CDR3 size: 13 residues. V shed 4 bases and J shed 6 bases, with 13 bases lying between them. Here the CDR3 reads CASSGREVSEQYF. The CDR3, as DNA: TGTGCCAGCAGTGGAAGGGAGGTGAGCGAGCAGTACTTC.

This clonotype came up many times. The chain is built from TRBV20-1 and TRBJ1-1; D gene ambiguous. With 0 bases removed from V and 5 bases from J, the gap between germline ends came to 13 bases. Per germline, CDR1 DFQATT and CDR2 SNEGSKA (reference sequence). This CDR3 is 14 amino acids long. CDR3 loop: CSARDEGLQTEAFF. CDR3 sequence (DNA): TGCAGTGCTAGAGATGAGGGTTTGCAAACTGAAGCTTTCTTT.

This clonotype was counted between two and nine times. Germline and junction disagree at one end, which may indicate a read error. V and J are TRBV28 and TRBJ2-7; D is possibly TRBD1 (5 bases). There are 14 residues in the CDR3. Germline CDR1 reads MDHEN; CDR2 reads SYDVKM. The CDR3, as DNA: TGTGTCAGCAGACTCGACAGTCAAGCCCACGAGCAGTACTTC. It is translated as CVSRLDSQAHEQYF.

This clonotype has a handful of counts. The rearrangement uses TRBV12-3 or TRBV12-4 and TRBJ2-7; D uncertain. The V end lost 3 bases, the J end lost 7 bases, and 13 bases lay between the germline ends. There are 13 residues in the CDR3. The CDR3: CASSFRAFGEQYF. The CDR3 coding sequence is TGTGCCAGCAGTTTTCGGGCCTTCGGGGAGCAGTACTTC.

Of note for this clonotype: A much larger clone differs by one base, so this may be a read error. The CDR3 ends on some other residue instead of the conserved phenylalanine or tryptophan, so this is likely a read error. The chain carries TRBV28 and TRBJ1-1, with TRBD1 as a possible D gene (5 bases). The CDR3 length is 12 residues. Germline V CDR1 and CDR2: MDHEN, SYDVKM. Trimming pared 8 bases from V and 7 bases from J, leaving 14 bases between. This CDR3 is CASGRRGGEAFL. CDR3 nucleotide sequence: TGTGCCAGCGGGAGGAGGGGTGGTGAAGCTTTCCTT.

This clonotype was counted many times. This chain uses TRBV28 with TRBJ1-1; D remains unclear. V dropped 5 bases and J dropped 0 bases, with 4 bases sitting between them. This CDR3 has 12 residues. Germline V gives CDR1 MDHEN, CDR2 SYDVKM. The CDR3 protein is CASSPMNTEAFF. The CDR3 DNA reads TGTGCCAGCAGTCCGATGAACACTGAAGCTTTCTTT.

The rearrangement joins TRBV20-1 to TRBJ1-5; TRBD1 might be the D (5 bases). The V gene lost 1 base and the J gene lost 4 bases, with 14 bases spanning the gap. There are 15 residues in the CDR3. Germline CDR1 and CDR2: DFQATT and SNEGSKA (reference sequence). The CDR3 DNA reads TGCAGTGCTAGAGCCGCCCTGGGGGGAAATCAGCCCCAGCATTTT. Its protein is CSARAALGGNQPQHF.

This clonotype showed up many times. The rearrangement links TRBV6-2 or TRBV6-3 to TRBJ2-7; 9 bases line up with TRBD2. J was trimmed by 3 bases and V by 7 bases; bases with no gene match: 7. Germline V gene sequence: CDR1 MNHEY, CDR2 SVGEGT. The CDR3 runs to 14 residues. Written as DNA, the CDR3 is TGTGCCAGCACCGTAGCGGGAGCTTACTACGAGCAGTACTTC. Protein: CASTVAGAYYEQYF.